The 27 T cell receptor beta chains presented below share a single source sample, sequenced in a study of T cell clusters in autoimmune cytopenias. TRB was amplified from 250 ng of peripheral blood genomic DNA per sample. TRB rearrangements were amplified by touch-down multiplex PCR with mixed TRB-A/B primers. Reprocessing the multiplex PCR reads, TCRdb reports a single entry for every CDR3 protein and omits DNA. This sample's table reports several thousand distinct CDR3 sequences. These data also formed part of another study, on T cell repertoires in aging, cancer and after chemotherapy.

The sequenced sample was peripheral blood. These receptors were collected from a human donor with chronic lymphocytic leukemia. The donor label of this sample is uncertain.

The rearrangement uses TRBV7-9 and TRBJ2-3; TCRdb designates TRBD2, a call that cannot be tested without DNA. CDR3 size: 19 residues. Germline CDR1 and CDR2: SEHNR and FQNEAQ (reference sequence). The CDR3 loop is CASSFGLPSGGDSTDTQYF.

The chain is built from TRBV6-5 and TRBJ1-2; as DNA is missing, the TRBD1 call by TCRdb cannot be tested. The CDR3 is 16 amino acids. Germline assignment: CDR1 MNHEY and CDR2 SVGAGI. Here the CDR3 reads CASSYVRTGGGYGYTF.

The CDR3 region is CASKGRMNTEAFF. The chain joins TRBV27 to TRBJ1-1. This CDR3 comprises 13 residues. CDR1 and CDR2 (germline): MNHEY, SMNVEV (reference sequence).

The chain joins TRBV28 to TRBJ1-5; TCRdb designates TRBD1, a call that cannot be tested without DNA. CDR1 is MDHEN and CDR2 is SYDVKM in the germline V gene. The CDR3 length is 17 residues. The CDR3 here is CASSLWSGTPSNQPQHF.

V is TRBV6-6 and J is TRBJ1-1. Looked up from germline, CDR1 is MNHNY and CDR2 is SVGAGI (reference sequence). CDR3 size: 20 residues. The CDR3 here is CASSYRFRVGTLPPNTEAFF.

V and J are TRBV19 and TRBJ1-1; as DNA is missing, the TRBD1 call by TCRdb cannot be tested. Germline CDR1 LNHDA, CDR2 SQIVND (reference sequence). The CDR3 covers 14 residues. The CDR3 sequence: CASTLGISHTEAFF.

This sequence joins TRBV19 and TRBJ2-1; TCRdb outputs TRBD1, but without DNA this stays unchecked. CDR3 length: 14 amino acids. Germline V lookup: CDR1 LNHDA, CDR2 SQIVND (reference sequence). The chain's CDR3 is CASSIALGGGEQFF. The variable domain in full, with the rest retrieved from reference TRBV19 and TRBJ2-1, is DGGITQSPKYLFRKEGQNVTLSCEQNLNHDAMYWYRQDPGQGLRLIYYSQIVNDFQKGDIAEGYSVSREKKESFPLTVTSAQKNPTAFYLCASSIALGGGEQFFGPGTRLTVL.

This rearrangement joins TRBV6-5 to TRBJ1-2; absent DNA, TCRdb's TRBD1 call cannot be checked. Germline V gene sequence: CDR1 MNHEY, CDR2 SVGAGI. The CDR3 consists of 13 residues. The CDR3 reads CASSWGGPYGYTF.

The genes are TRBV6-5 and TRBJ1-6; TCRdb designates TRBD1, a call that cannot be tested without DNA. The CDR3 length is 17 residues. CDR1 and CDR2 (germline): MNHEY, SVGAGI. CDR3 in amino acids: CASSYRAGGRRGSPLHF.

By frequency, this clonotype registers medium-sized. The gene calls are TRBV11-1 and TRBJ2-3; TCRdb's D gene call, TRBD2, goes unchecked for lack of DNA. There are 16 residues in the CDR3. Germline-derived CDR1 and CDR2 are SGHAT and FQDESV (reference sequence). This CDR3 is CASSLAGTSGADTQYF.

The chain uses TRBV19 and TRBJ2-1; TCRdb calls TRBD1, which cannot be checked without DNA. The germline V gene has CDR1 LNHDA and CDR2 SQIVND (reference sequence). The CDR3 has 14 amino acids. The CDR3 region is CASRPGHRYNEQFF. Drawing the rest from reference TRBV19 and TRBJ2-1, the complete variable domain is DGGITQSPKYLFRKEGQNVTLSCEQNLNHDAMYWYRQDPGQGLRLIYYSQIVNDFQKGDIAEGYSVSREKKESFPLTVTSAQKNPTAFYLCASRPGHRYNEQFFGPGTRLTVL.

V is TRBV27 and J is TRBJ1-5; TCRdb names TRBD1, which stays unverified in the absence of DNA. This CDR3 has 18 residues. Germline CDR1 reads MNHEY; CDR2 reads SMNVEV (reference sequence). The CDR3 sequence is CASSSRGGGYYSNQPQHF.

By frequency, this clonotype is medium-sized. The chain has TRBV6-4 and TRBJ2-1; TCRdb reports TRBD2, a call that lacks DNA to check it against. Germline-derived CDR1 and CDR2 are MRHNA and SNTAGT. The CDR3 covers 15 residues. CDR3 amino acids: CASSDTSGGANEQFF.

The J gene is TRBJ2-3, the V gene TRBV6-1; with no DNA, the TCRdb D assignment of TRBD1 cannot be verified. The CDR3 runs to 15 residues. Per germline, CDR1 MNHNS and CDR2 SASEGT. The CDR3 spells CASSGSQGLTDTQYF.

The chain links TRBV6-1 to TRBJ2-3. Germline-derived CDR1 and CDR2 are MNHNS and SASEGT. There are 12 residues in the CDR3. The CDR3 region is CASRAATDTQYF.

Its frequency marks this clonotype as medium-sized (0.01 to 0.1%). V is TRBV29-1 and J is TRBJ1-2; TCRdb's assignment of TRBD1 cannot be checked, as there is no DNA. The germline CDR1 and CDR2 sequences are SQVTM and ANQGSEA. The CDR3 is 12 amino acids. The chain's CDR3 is CSVGEDRIGYTF.

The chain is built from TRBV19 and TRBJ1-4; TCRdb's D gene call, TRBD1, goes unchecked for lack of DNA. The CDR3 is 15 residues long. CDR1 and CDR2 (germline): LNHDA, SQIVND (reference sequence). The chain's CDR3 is CASSNQGGSNEKLFF.

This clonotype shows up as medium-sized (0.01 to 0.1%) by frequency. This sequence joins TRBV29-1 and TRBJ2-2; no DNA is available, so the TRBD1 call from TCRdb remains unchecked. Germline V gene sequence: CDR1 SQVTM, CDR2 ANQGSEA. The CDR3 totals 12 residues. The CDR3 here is CSVGQGARELFF.

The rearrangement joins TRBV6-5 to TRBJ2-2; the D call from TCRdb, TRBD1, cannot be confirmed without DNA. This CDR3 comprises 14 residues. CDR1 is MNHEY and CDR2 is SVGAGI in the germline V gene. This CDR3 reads CASRGQGGTGELFF.

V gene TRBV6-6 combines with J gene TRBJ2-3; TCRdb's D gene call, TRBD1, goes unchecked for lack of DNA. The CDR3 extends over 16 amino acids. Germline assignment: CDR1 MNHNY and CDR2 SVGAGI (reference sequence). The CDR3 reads CASSYSRDRGTDTQYF.

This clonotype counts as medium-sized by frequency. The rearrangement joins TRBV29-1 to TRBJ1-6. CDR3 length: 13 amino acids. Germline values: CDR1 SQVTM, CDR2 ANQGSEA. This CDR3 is CSVAPTYNSPLHF.

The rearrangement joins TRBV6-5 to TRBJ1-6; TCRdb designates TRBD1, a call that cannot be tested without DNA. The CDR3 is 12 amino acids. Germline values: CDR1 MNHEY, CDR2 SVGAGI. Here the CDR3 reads CASSYGGSPLHF.

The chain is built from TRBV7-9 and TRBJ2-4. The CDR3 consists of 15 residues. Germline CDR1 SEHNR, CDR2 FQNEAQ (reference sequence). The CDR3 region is CASSLGVGGKNIQYF. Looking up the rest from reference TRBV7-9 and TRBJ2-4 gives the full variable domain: DTGVSQNPRHKITKRGQNVTFRCDPISEHNRLYWYRQTLGQGPEFLTYFQNEAQLEKSRLLSDRFSAERPKGSFSTLEIQRTEQGDSAMYLCASSLGVGGKNIQYFGAGTRLSVL.

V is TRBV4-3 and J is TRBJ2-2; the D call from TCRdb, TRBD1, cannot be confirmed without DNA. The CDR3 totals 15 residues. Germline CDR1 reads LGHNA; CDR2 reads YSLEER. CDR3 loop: CASSQPTGTTGELFF.

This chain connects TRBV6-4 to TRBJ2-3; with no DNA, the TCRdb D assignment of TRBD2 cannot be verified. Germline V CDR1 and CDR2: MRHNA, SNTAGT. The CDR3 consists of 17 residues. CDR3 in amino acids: CASSQNGGSGGPDTQYF.

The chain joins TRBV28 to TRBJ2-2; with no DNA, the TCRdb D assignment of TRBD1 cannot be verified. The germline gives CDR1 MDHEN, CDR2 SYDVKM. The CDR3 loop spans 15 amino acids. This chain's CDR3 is CASSLSGQGTGELFF.

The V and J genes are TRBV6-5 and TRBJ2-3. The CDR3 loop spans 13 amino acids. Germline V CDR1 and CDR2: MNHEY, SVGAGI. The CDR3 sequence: CASRRLAQDTQYF.